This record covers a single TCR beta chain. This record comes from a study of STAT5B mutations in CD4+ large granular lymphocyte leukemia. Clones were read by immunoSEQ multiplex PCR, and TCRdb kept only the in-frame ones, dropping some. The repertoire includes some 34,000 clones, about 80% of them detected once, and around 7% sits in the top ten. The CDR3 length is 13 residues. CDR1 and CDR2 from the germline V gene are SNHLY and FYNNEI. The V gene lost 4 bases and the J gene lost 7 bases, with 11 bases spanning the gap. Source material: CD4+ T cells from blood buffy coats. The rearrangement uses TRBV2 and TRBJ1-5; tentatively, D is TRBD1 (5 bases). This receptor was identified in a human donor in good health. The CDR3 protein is CASSGGRGQPQHF. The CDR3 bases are TGTGCCAGCAGTGGGGGACGGGGACAGCCCCAGCATTTT.